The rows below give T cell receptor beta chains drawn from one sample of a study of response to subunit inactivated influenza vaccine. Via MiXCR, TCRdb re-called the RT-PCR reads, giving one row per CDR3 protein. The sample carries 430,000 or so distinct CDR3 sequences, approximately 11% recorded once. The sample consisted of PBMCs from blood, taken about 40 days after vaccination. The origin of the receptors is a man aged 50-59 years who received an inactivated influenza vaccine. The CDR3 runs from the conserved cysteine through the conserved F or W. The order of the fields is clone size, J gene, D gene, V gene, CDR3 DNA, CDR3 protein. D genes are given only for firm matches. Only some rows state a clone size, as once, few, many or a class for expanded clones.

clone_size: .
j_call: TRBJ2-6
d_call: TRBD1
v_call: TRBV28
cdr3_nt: TGTGCCAGCAGGCCAGGGGGCGCGGGGGCCAACGTCCTGACTTTC
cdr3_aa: CASRPGGAGANVLTF

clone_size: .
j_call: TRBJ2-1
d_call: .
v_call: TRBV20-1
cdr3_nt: TGCAGTGCTAGAGATCGGATCGAGTGGGGCAATGAGCAGTTCTTC
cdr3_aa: CSARDRIEWGNEQFF

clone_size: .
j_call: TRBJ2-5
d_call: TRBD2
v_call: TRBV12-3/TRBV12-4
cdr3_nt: TGTGCCACGGGACTAGCGGACCAAGAGACCCAGTACTTC
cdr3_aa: CATGLADQETQYF

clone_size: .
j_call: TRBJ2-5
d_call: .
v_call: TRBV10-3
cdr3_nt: TGTGCCATCAGCCTCCACCGGGACAATTTTGGCCAAGAGACCCAGTACTTC
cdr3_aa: CAISLHRDNFGQETQYF

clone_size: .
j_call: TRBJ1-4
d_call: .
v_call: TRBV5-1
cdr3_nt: TGCGCCAGCAGCTTGCCGGGCGCTGAAAAACTGTTTTTT
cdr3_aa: CASSLPGAEKLFF

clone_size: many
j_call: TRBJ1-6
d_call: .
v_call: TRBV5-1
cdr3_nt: TGCGCCAGCAGCTATGCAGGGGAATCACCCCTCCACTTT
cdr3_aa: CASSYAGESPLHF

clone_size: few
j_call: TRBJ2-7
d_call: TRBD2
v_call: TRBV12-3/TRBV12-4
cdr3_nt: TGTGCCAGCCGGGGAGGGTTTGGCGGCAACTCCTACGAGCAGTACTTC
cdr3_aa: CASRGGFGGNSYEQYF

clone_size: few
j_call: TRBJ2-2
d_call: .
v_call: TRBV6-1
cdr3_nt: TGTGCCAGCAGTAGCGGAGCCCAGGGATTCGGGGAGCTGTTTTTT
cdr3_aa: CASSSGAQGFGELFF

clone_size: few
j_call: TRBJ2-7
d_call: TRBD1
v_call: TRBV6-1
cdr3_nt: TGTGCCAGCCGACTACCGGGACAGGGAATAGGCGAGCAGTACTTC
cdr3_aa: CASRLPGQGIGEQYF

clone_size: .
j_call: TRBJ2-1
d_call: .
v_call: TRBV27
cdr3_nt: TGTGCCAGCAGTACAGCGGTCCCGGCCAATGAGCAGTTCTTC
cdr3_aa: CASSTAVPANEQFF

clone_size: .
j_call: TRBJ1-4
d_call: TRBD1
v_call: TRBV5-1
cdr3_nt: TGCGCCAGCAGCTTCGGTCAGGGGGATGAAAAACTGTTTTTT
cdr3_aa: CASSFGQGDEKLFF

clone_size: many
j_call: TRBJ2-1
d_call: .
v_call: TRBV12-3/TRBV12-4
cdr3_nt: TGTGCCAGCAGTGGGGGAGCCTACAATGAGCAGTTCTTC
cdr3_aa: CASSGGAYNEQFF

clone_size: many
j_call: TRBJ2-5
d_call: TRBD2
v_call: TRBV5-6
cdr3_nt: TGTGCCAGCAGCCTAAATTCGGCGGGGGGGCCCGACGAGACCCAGTACTTC
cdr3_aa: CASSLNSAGGPDETQYF

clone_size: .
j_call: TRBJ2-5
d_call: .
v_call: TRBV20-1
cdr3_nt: TGCAGTGCTAGTGCGGATCTAGTGGCCAGGGAGACCCAGTACTTC
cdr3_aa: CSASADLVARETQYF

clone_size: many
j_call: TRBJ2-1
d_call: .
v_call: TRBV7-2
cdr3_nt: TGTGCCAGCAGCTCCGGACTGGCCTTCACAATGAGGCAGTTCTTC
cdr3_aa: CASSSGLAFTMRQFF

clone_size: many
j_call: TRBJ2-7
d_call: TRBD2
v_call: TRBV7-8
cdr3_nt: TGTGCCAGCAGCTTAGGGCGGGGGGCATCCTACGAGCAGTACTTC
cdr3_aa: CASSLGRGASYEQYF

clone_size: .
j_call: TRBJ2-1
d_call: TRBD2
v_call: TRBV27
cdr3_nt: TGTGCCAGCAGTTCGCTCGCTAGCGGGGCGGGGCAGTTCTTC
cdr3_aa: CASSSLASGAGQFF

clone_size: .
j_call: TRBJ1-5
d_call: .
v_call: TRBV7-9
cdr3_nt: TGTGCCAGCAGCTTAGTTTGGGGCGGGGGTCAGCCCCAGCATTTT
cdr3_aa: CASSLVWGGGQPQHF

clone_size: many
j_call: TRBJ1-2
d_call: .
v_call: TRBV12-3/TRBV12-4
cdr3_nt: TGTGCCAGCAGCGACACGGGGCGGGGCTACACCTTC
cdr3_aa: CASSDTGRGYTF

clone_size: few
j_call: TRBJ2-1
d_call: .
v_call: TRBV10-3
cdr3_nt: TGTGCCATCAGTGAGTCTGGAGGAGCGTACAATGAGCAGTTCTTC
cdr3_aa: CAISESGGAYNEQFF

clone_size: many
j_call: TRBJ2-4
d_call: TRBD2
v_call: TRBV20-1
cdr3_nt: TGCAGTGCCGGTGACGGAAGCGGGAGTGACATTCAGTACTTC
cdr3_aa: CSAGDGSGSDIQYF

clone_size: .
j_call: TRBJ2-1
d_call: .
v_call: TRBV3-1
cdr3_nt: TGTGCCAGCAGCGAAGGACTGGCCGGGCGGGGGTTCTTC
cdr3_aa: CASSEGLAGRGFF

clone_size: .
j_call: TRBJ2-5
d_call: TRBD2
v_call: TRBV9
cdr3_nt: TGTGCCAGCAGCGTCGGTCTAGCGGGGGGCGGCCAAGAGACCCAGTACTTC
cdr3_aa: CASSVGLAGGGQETQYF

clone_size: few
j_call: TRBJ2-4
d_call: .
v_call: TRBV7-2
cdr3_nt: TGTGCCAGCAGCCCAACCCCCAGGGCAAACATTCAGTACTTC
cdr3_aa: CASSPTPRANIQYF

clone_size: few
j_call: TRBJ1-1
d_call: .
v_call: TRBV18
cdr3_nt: TGTGCCAGCTCACCGCGGACGATCAAAGGACGTGACACTGAAGCTTTCTTT
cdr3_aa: CASSPRTIKGRDTEAFF

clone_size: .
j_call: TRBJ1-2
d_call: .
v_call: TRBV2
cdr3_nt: TGTGCCAGCAGTCGTAGGACCGACGATATTGGCTACACCTTC
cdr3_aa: CASSRRTDDIGYTF

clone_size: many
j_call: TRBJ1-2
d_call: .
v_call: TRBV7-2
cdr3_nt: TGTGCCAGCAGGGCTAACTATGGCTACACCTTC
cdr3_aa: CASRANYGYTF

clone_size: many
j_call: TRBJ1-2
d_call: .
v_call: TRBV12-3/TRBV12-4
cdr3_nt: TGTGCCAGCAGTTTTAGGGGGGCTGGGAATGGCTACACCTTC
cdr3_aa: CASSFRGAGNGYTF

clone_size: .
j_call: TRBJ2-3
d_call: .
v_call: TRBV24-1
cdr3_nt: TGTGCCACCAGTGACTCCGGGACATCAGGGACAGATACGCAGTATTTT
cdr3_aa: CATSDSGTSGTDTQYF

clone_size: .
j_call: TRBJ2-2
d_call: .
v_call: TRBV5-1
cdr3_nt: TGCGCCAGCAGCCCCGGGGGAGTTGAGACCGGGGAGCTGTTTTTT
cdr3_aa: CASSPGGVETGELFF

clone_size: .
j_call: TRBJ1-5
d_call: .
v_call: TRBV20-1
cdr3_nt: TGCAGTGCCGGAGGGGCTAATCAGCCCCAGCATTTT
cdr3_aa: CSAGGANQPQHF

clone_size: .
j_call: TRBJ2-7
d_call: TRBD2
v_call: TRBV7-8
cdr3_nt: TGTGCCAGCAGCTTAGCGGAAGGGAGGGACGGGGAGCAGTACTTC
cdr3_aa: CASSLAEGRDGEQYF

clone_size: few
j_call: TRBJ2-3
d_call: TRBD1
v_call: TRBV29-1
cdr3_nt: TGCAGCGTTGACTCCCAACAGGGGAAGGCGCAGTATTTT
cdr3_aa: CSVDSQQGKAQYF

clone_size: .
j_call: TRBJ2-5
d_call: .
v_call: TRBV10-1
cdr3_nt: TGCGCCAGCAGTCCGGCCTTCCAAGAGACCCAGTACTTC
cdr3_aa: CASSPAFQETQYF

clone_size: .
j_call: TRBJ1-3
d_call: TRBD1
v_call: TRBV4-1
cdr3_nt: TGCGCCAGCAGCCCGACAGGGTCTGCGGGAAACACCATATATTTT
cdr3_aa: CASSPTGSAGNTIYF

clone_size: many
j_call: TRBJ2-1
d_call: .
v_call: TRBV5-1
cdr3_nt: TGCGCCAGCAGCTTGGAAGGAGACAATGAGCAGTTCTTC
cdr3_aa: CASSLEGDNEQFF

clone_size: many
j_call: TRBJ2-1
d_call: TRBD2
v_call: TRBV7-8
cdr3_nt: TGTGCCAGCAGCCAAGACTACAGGACTAGCGGGGGATCCTACAATGAGCAGTTCTTC
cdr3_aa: CASSQDYRTSGGSYNEQFF

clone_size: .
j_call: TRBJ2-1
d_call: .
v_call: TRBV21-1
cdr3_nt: TGTGCCAGCAGCGATGGGGGGATTAGACCCAATGAGCAGTTCTTC
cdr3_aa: CASSDGGIRPNEQFF

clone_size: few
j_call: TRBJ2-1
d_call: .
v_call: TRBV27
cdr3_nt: TGTGCCAGCAGTCAGCGGAAGGTTCTTTACAATGAGCAGTTCTTC
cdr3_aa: CASSQRKVLYNEQFF

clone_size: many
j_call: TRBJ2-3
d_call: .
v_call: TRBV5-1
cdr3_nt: TGCGCCAGCTCGTTTCAGGGGAGCCCAGATACGCAGTATTTT
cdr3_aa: CASSFQGSPDTQYF

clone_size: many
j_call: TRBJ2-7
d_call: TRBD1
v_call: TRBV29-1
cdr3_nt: TGCAGCGTTCGAGACAGGGCGCTCTCCTACGAGCAGTACTTC
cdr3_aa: CSVRDRALSYEQYF

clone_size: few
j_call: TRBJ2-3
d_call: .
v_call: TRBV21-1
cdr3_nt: TGTGCCAGCAGCAAAGTGGGAGAGCGGAGCTGCACAGATACGCAGTATTTT
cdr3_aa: CASSKVGERSCTDTQYF

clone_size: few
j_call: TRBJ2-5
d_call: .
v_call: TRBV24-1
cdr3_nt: TGTGCCACCAGTGATCCACGCGCCGGGACTGGGGGGGAGACCCAGTACTTC
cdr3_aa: CATSDPRAGTGGETQYF

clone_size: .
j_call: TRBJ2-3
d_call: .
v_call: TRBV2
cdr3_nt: TGTGCCAGCAGGGACCGGGACCGGGGGATTACGCAGTATTTT
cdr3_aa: CASRDRDRGITQYF

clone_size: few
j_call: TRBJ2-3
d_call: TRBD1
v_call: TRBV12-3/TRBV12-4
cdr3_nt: TGTGCCAGCAGTCTCCTCAGGGGGCGCGGCACAGATACGCAGTATTTT
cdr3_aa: CASSLLRGRGTDTQYF

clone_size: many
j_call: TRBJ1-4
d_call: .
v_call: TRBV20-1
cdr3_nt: TGCAGTGCTAGAGATCTATCGGCGGGTAAAAATGAAAAACTGTTTTTT
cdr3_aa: CSARDLSAGKNEKLFF

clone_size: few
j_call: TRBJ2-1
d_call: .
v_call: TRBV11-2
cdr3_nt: TGTGCCAGCACCACGGGGCTGTCAAGGGGGGAGCAGTTCTTC
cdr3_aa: CASTTGLSRGEQFF

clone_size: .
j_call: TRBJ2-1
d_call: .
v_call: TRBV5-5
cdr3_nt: TGTGCCAGCAGCTCCCAGGGGGGGATTAGCGGAAGGGGTGAGCAGTTCTTC
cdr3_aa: CASSSQGGISGRGEQFF

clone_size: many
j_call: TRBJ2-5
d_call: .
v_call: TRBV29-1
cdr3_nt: TGCAGCGTTGAACTTGTTACTAGCCTCCAAGAGACCCAGTACTTC
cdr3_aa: CSVELVTSLQETQYF